This TCR beta chain was identified during a study of T cells in Graves' hyperthyroidism and ophthalmopathy. Deletions cut 4 bases from V and 3 bases from J, with 13 bases between. The CDR3 spans 14 residues. Germline V CDR1 and CDR2: SEHNR, FQNEAQ (reference sequence). Stability of Graves' hyperthyroidism was defined as absent ophthalmopathy progression within 18 months. RNA transcripts served as the template for amplifying TCR beta CDR3 regions. The HTBI primer set served for first-round RT-PCR of the TCR CDR3. TCRdb reanalysed the multiplex PCR reads using MiXCR and keeps one entry per CDR3 protein. Among roughly 290,000 distinct CDR3 sequences, 12% to 15% were seen once, and the ten largest hold 7.9%.

The chain joins TRBV7-9 to TRBJ2-7; D is unclear. Sequencing was carried out using blood. This receptor was obtained from a woman aged 40 to 50 with Graves' hyperthyroidism. This CDR3 is CASSSPGRVYEQYF. The CDR3 nucleotides are TGTGCCAGCAGCTCCCCCGGACGGGTCTACGAGCAGTACTTC.